These T cell receptor beta chains were read from a single sample in a study of T cell responses to AZD1222 COVID-19 vaccine. Assay used: immunoSEQ multiplex PCR; TCRdb lists only in-frame clones, some missing. In the table there are some 95,000 clones, roughly nine tenths of which are singletons. The source was peripheral blood, collected on day 0 of AZD1222 vaccination. These TCRs come from an adult in good health. CDR3s include the opening cysteine and the closing phenylalanine or tryptophan. The D gene is left open where the match is weak. Not all rows give a size; the values are once, few, many and, for expanded clones, a class.

d_call	j_call	cdr3_length	v_call	clone_size	cdr3_nt	cdr3_aa
-	TRBJ1-3	13	TRBV30	-	TGTGCCTGGAGGGTCCGGGACGGAAACACCATATATTTT	CAWRVRDGNTIYF
TRBD1	TRBJ1-2	15	TRBV5-6	-	TGTGCCAGCAGACTTGTGGAGGGACAGGGGTATGGCTACACCTTC	CASRLVEGQGYGYTF
TRBD1	TRBJ1-2	13	TRBV6-1	once	TGTGCCAGCAGTGACAGGGGGGTCTATGGCTACACCTTC	CASSDRGVYGYTF
-	TRBJ1-4	16	TRBV28	-	TGTGCCAGCAGTTTTCGAACACTCGCAACTAATGAAAAACTGTTTTTT	CASSFRTLATNEKLFF
-	TRBJ1-2	12	TRBV29-1	-	TGCAGCGTTGAAAGGGGTAACTATGGCTACACCTTC	CSVERGNYGYTF
TRBD1	TRBJ2-7	17	TRBV11-3	-	TGTGCCAGCAGCTCTAGGACTCCGGGACAGGCAATTTACGAGCAGTACTTC	CASSSRTPGQAIYEQYF
-	TRBJ1-3	15	TRBV5-4	-	TGTGCCAGCAGCTTGGGAGGGACCTCTGGAAACACCATATATTTT	CASSLGGTSGNTIYF
-	TRBJ1-6	17	TRBV30	-	TGTGCCTGGAGTGTACGAGTAAGAGTGAGGGTTGGTTCACCCCTCCACTTT	CAWSVRVRVRVGSPLHF
TRBD1	TRBJ1-5	14	TRBV6-2/TRBV6-3	-	TGTGCCAGCAGTTCCGGGACAGGGACGGAGCCCCAGCATTTT	CASSSGTGTEPQHF
-	TRBJ2-3	13	TRBV30	-	TGTGCCTGGAGTGTGGGGGAAGTGGATACGCAGTATTTT	CAWSVGEVDTQYF
TRBD2	TRBJ2-3	19	TRBV5-8	-	TGTGCCAGCAGCCCGGGACTAGCGGGGGGGCCGTCGGGCACAGATACGCAGTATTTT	CASSPGLAGGPSGTDTQYF
TRBD1	TRBJ2-1	13	TRBV25-1	-	TGTGCCAGCAGGAGGACAGGGGACAATGAGCAGTTCTTC	CASRRTGDNEQFF
TRBD1	TRBJ1-2	15	TRBV6-5	-	TGTGCCAGCATTCCGGACAGGGGGCTCAACTATGGCTACACCTTC	CASIPDRGLNYGYTF
-	TRBJ2-1	12	TRBV7-2	-	TGTGCCAGCAGCCCTTTATACAATGAGCAGTTCTTC	CASSPLYNEQFF
-	TRBJ1-1	15	TRBV19	-	TGTGCCAGTAGTTTTTCCCGGACGGGAAACACTGAAGCTTTCTTT	CASSFSRTGNTEAFF
-	TRBJ2-5	13	TRBV9	once	TGTGCCAGCAGCGTAGGTCAGCAAGAGACCCAGTACTTC	CASSVGQQETQYF
-	TRBJ2-5	16	TRBV5-6	-	TGTGCCAGCAGCTTGTATCGAGGCAGGGGCTCAGAGACCCAGTACTTC	CASSLYRGRGSETQYF
-	TRBJ1-1	14	TRBV5-1	-	TGCGCCAGCAGCTTGGGAGCAGGGAAGGCTGAAGCTTTCTTT	CASSLGAGKAEAFF
-	TRBJ2-7	12	TRBV19	-	TGTGCCAGTAGCGGAGGGTCCTACGAGCAGTACTTC	CASSGGSYEQYF
-	TRBJ1-3	15	TRBV28	-	TGTGCCAGCAGTTACGAGGCCCCCTCTGGAAACACCATATATTTT	CASSYEAPSGNTIYF
TRBD1	TRBJ1-3	15	TRBV15	few	TGTGCCACCAGCTTGGGACAGGGTTCCGGAAACACCATATATTTT	CATSLGQGSGNTIYF
-	TRBJ1-2	12	TRBV29-1	-	TGCAGCGTTGAGTTGGGGCAATATGGCTACACCTTC	CSVELGQYGYTF
TRBD2	TRBJ2-1	13	TRBV29-1	-	TGCAGCGCAGGACTAGCGGGGGTAAATGAGCAGTTCTTC	CSAGLAGVNEQFF
-	TRBJ1-1	20	TRBV4-1	-	TGCGCCAGCAGCCAAAATCGGTTTCGTACGGGGCCTAGTCTAAACACTGAAGCTTTCTTT	CASSQNRFRTGPSLNTEAFF
-	TRBJ1-6	15	TRBV5-1	-	TGCGCCAGCAGCTTGTTCATTAGTAATAATTCACCCCTCCACTTT	CASSLFISNNSPLHF
-	TRBJ1-2	17	TRBV7-2	-	TGTGCCAGCAGCGCCCGGATGGGGCAGGGGAGAGGCTATGGCTACACCTTC	CASSARMGQGRGYGYTF